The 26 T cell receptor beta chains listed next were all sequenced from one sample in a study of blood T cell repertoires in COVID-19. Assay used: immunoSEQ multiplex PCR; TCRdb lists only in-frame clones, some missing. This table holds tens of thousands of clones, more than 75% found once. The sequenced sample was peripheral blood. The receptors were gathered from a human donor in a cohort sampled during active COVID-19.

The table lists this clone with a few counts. DNA for the CDR3: TGCGCCAGCAGCCCCGGACAGGGGCCCTACGAGCAGTACTTC. It codes for CASSPGQGPYEQYF. The gene calls are TRBV10-1 and TRBJ2-7; 9 bases line up with TRBD1. The CDR3 sequence is 14 residues long. Germline loops: CDR1 WNHNN, CDR2 SYGVQD (reference sequence). J was trimmed by 2 bases and V by 6 bases; bases with no gene match: 5.

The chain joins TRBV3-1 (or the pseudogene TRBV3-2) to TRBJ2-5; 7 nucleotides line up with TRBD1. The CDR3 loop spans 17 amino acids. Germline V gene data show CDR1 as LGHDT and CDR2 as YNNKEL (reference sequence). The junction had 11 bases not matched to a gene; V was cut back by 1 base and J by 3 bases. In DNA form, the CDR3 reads TGTGCCAGCAGCCAAGGAAACCAGGACAGGAAAAAAGAGACCCAGTACTTC. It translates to CASSQGNQDRKKETQYF.

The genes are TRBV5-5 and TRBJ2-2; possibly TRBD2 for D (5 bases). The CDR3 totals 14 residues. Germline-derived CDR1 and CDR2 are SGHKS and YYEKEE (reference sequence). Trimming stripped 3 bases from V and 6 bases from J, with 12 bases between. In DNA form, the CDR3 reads TGTGCCAGCAGCTCCCAAGTGGGAGCCGGGGAGCTGTTTTTT. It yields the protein CASSSQVGAGELFF. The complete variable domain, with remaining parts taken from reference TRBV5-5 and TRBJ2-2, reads DAGVTQSPTHLIKTRGQQVTLRCSPISGHKSVSWYQQVLGQGPQFIFQYYEKEERGRGNFPDRFSARQFPNYSSELNVNALLLGDSALYLCASSSQVGAGELFFGEGSRLTVL.

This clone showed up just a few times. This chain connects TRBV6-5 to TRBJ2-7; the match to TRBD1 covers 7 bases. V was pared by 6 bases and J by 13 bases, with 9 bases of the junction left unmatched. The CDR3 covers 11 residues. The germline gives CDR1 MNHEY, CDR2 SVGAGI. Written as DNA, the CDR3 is TGTGCCAGCAGCCAGGGACAGTTATACTACTTC. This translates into CASSQGQLYYF.

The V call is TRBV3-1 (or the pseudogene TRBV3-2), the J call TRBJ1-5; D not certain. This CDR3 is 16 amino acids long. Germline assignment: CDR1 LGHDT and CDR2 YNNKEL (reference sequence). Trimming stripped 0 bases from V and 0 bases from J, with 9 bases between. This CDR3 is CASSQDRGYSNQPQHF. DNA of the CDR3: TGTGCCAGCAGCCAAGATCGAGGTTATAGCAATCAGCCCCAGCATTTT.

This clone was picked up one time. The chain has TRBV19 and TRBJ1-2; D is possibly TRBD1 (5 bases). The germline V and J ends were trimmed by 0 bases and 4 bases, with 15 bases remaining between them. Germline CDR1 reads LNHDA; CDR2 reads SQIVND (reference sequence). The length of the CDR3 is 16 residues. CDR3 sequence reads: CASSIDLTAVSYGYTF. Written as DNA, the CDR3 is TGTGCCAGTAGTATAGATCTGACAGCTGTTTCCTATGGCTACACCTTC.

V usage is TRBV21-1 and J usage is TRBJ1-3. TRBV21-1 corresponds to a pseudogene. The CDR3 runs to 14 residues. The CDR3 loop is CASDGPGFGNTIYF. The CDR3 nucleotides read TGTGCCAGCGACGGACCGGGGTTCGGAAACACCATATATTTT.

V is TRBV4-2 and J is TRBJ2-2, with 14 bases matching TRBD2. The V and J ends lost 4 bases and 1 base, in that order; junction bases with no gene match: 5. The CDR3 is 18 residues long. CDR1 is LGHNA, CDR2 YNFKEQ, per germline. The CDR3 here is CASSRGLAGVLNTGELFF. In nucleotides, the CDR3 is TGTGCCAGCAGCCGGGGACTAGCGGGAGTGCTGAACACCGGGGAGCTGTTTTTT.

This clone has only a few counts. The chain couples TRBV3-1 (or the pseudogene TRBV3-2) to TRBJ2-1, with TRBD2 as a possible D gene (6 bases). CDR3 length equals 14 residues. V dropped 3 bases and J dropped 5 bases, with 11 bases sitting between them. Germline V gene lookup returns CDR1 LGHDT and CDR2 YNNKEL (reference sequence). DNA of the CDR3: TGTGCCAGCAGCCATGTCGCGGGAAACAATGAGCAGTTCTTC. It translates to CASSHVAGNNEQFF.

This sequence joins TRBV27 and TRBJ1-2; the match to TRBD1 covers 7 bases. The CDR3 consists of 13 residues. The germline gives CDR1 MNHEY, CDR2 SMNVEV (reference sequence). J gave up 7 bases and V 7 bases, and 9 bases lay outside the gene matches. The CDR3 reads CASTPDRAIGYTF. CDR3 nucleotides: TGTGCCAGCACTCCCGACAGGGCGATTGGCTACACCTTC.

This chain's CDR3 is CASSQGLAGVEQYF. CDR3 DNA: TGTGCCAGCAGCCAAGGGCTAGCGGGAGTCGAGCAGTACTTC. V and J are TRBV3-1 (or the pseudogene TRBV3-2) and TRBJ2-7, with 10 bases identical to TRBD2. Losses at the gene ends were 1 base for V and 6 bases for J; bases not matched to a gene: 3. The CDR3 is made up of 14 amino acids. The germline V gene encodes CDR1 LGHDT and CDR2 YNNKEL (reference sequence).

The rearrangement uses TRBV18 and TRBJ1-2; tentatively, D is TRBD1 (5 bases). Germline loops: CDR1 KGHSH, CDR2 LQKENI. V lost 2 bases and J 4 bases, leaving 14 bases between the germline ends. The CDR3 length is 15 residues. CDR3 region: CASSPEEGSGYGYTF. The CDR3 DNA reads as TGTGCCAGCTCACCAGAGGAGGGGTCAGGCTATGGCTACACCTTC.

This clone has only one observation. The CDR3 protein is CASSLTGGEQYF. The CDR3 DNA reads TGTGCCAGCAGCTTAACAGGGGGGGAGCAGTACTTC. The chain is built from TRBV5-8 and TRBJ2-7, with TRBD1 matching over 8 bases. CDR3 length: 12 residues. V gave up 2 bases and J gave up 7 bases; unmatched junction bases: 2. In germline, CDR1 is SGHTS, CDR2 YDEGEE.

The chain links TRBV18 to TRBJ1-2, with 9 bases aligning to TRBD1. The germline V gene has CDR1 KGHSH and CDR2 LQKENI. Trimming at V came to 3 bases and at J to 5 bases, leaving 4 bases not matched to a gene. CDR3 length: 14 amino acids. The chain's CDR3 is CASSPLGTGYGYTF. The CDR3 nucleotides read TGTGCCAGCTCACCCCTCGGGACAGGGTATGGCTACACCTTC.

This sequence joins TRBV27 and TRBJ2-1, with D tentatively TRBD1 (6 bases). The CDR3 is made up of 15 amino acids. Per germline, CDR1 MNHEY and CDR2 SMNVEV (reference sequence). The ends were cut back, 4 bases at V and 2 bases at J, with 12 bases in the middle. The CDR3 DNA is TGTGCCAGCAGTTCGCAGGGGCAGACCTACAATGAGCAGTTCTTC. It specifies CASSSQGQTYNEQFF.

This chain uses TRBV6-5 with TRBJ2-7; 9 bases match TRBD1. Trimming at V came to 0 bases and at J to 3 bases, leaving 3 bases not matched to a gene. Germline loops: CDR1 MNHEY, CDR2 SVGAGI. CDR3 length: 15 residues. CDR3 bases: TGTGCCAGCAGTTACTCTGGGACAGGGCTCTACGAGCAGTACTTC. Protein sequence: CASSYSGTGLYEQYF.

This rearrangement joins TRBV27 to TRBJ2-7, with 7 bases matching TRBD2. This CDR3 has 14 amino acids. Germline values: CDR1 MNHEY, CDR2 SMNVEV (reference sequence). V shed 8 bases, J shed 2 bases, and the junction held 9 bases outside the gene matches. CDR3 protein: CASRKRDYPYEQYF. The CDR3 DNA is TGTGCCAGCCGTAAGCGGGACTACCCCTACGAGCAGTACTTC.

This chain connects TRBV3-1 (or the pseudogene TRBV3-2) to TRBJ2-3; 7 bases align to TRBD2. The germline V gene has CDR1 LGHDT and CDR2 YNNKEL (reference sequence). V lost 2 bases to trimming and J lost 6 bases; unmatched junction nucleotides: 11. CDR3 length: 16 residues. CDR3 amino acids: CASSQRGGGKADTQYF. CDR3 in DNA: TGTGCCAGCAGCCAAAGGGGCGGGGGAAAGGCCGATACGCAGTATTTT.

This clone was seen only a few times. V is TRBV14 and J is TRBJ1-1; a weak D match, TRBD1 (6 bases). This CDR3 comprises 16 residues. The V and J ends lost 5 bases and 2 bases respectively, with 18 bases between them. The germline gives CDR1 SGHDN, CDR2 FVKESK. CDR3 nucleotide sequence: TGTGCCAGCAGCACCCAATCGACAGGTCTAAACACTGAAGCTTTCTTT. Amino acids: CASSTQSTGLNTEAFF.

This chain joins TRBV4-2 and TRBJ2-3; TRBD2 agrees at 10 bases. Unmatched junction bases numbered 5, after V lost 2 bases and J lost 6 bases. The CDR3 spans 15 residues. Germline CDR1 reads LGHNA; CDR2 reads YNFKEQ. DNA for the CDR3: TGTGCCAGCAGCCAACTAGCGGGAGATACGGATACGCAGTATTTT. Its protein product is CASSQLAGDTDTQYF.

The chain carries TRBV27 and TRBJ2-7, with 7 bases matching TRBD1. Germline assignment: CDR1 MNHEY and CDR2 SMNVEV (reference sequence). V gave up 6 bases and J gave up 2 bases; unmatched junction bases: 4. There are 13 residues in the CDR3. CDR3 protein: CASSPRGPYEQYF. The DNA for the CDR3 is TGTGCCAGCAGCCCGAGGGGGCCCTACGAGCAGTACTTC.

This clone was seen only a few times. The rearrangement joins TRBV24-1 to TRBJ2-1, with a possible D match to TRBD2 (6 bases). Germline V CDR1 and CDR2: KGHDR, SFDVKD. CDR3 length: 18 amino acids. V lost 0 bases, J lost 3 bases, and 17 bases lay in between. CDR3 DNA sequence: TGTGCCACCAGTGATTTGCTGTCAGCGCGGGAACACTACAATGAGCAGTTCTTC. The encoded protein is CATSDLLSAREHYNEQFF.

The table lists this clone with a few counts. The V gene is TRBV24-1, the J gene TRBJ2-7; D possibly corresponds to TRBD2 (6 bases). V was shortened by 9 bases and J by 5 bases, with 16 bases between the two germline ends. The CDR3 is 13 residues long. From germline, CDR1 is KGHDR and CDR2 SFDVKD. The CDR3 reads CATEALGGNEQYF. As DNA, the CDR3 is TGTGCCACCGAAGCCCTTGGGGGGAACGAGCAGTACTTC.

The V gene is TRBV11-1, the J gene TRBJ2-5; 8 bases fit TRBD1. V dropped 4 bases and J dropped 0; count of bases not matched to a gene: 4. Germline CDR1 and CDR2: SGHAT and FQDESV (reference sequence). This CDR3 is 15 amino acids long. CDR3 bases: TGTGCCAGCAGCTCGGGACAGGAGCACCAAGAGACCCAGTACTTC. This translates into CASSSGQEHQETQYF.

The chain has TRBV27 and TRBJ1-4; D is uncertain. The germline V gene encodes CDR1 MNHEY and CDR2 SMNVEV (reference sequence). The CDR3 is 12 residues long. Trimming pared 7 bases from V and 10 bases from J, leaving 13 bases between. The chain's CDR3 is CASTSYPGKLFF. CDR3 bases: TGTGCCAGCACCTCTTATCCGGGAAAACTGTTTTTT.

The CDR3 DNA reads as TGTGCCAGCAGCCAGCCCCCTGCCCGCCCTCGGGATGAAAAACTGTTTTTT. This gives the protein CASSQPPARPRDEKLFF. This sequence joins TRBV3-1 (or the pseudogene TRBV3-2) and TRBJ1-4, with D unresolved. The CDR3 covers 17 residues. Germline values: CDR1 LGHDT, CDR2 YNNKEL (reference sequence). The ends were cut back, 3 bases at V and 6 bases at J, with 20 bases in the middle.